This entry lists 26 T cell receptor beta chains sequenced from one sample in a study of T-cell memory formation after mild COVID-19. TCRdb independently ran MiXCR on the 5' RACE reads; one entry per CDR3 protein. The sample holds 470,000 or so distinct CDR3 sequences, 15% to 20% seen once. The sample taken for sequencing was PBMCs or a T cell subset sorted from them (not recorded which). Receptor source: a young man who had mild COVID-19 (a few samples of this study predate the infection). Cell type and time point are not known.

The chain employs TRBV2 and TRBJ1-2; 7 bases fit TRBD1. J lost 3 bases, V lost 6 bases, and 4 bases had no gene match. Germline lookup yields CDR1 SNHLY and CDR2 FYNNEI. This CDR3 is 13 amino acids long. The CDR3 nucleotides read TGTGCCAGCAGGCCCAGGGGGGACTATGGCTACACCTTC. It codes for CASRPRGDYGYTF.

This clonotype has more than one count but fewer than ten. J is TRBJ2-1 and V is TRBV27; D unclear. Germline lookup yields CDR1 MNHEY and CDR2 SMNVEV (reference sequence). V was shortened by 3 bases and J by 6 bases, with 9 bases between the two germline ends. The CDR3 covers 13 residues. CDR3 nucleotides: TGTGCCAGCAGTTTCCACAGATCCAATGAGCAGTTCTTC. Its protein is CASSFHRSNEQFF.

The genes are TRBV5-1 and TRBJ2-5, with TRBD2 identical over 8 bases. Germline values: CDR1 SGHRS, CDR2 YFSETQ. This CDR3 comprises 15 residues. Trimming at V came to 0 bases and at J to 11 bases, leaving 12 bases not matched to a gene. CDR3 DNA: TGCGCCAGCAGCTTGGAAATGTCTAGCGGGTGGGCTCAGTACTTC. Translating it yields CASSLEMSSGWAQYF. The full variable domain, rest sourced from reference TRBV5-1 and TRBJ2-5, is KAGVTQTPRYLIKTRGQQVTLSCSPISGHRSVSWYQQTPGQGLQFLFEYFSETQRNKGNFPGRFSGRQFSNSRSEMNVSTLELGDSALYLCASSLEMSSGWAQYFGPGTRLLVL.

The chain links TRBV4-1 to TRBJ1-1, with D maybe TRBD1 (6 bases). V dropped 2 bases and J dropped 4 bases, with 11 bases sitting between them. This CDR3 comprises 14 residues. Germline CDR1 and CDR2: MGHRA and YSYEKL. CDR3: CASSQLTGITEAFF. The CDR3 DNA reads as TGCGCCAGCAGCCAACTGACAGGAATCACTGAAGCTTTCTTT.

With regard to this clonotype: A read error is possible here, since a much larger clone lies one base away. The chain carries TRBV4-2 and TRBJ2-4; tentatively, D is TRBD1 or TRBD2 (5 bases each). This CDR3 has 17 amino acids. CDR1 and CDR2 from the germline V gene are LGHNA and YNFKEQ. The CDR3 protein is CASSQDRPGLGGNIKYF. The CDR3 region has the DNA TGTGCCAGCAGCCAAGATAGGCCAGGGCTTGGGGGAAACATTAAGTACTTC.

This clonotype was picked up a small number of times. This rearrangement joins TRBV7-8 to TRBJ2-3, with 14 bases identical to TRBD2. In germline, CDR1 is SGHVS, CDR2 FQNEAQ. With 8 bases clipped from V and 6 bases from J, the junction kept 7 bases outside the gene matches. The CDR3 length is 15 residues. CDR3 sequence: CASSGLAGGRDTQYF. CDR3 nucleotide sequence: TGTGCCAGCTCCGGACTAGCGGGGGGAAGGGATACGCAGTATTTT.

V gene TRBV18 combines with J gene TRBJ1-5; D not certain. Germline CDR1 reads KGHSH; CDR2 reads LQKENI. V was trimmed by 4 bases and J by 4 bases, leaving 8 bases between them. The CDR3 is 13 amino acids. The chain's CDR3 is CASSRGRNQPQHF. CDR3 sequence (DNA): TGTGCCAGCTCACGGGGAAGAAATCAGCCCCAGCATTTT. Full variable domain (rest looked up from reference TRBV18 and TRBJ1-5): NAGVMQNPRHLVRRRGQEARLRCSPMKGHSHVYWYRQLPEEGLKFMVYLQKENIIDESGMPKERFSAEFPKEGPSILRIQQVVRGDSAAYFCASSRGRNQPQHFGDGTRLSIL.

This clonotype came up a few times. The chain couples TRBV5-5 to TRBJ1-6; the D gene is possibly TRBD1 (5 bases). This CDR3 is built from 15 residues. The germline CDR1 and CDR2 sequences are SGHKS and YYEKEE (reference sequence). Trimming cost V 1 base and J 9 bases, with 14 bases left between them. CDR3 protein: CASSLPDQGSSPLHF. In DNA form, the CDR3 reads TGTGCCAGCAGCTTGCCTGACCAGGGTAGTTCACCCCTCCACTTT.

In this sample, this clonotype turned up a few times. The rearrangement joins TRBV28 to TRBJ2-7; 9 bases align to TRBD1. The CDR3 contains 14 residues. Germline loops: CDR1 MDHEN, CDR2 SYDVKM. V shed 4 bases and J 6 bases; nucleotides not matched to a gene: 7. The CDR3 bases are TGTGCCAGCAGTTATCTCCGGGACAGGGTCGAGCAGTACGTC. It codes for CASSYLRDRVEQYV.

J is TRBJ2-7 and V is TRBV18; D is ambiguous. This CDR3 comprises 12 residues. Germline CDR1 KGHSH, CDR2 LQKENI. V shed 2 bases and J shed 4 bases, with 6 bases lying between them. CDR3: CASSPAGYEQYF. CDR3 in DNA: TGTGCCAGCTCACCAGCTGGATACGAGCAGTACTTC.

The J gene is TRBJ2-3, the V gene TRBV4-2; 9 nucleotides match TRBD1. Germline CDR1 LGHNA, CDR2 YNFKEQ. The V gene end was trimmed by 5 bases and the J gene end by 2 bases; junction bases not matched to a gene: 20. The CDR3 is made up of 20 amino acids. The CDR3 loop is CASSEAELLTRDRVTDTQYF. CDR3 nucleotides: TGTGCCAGCAGCGAAGCTGAACTATTAACCCGGGACAGGGTCACAGATACGCAGTATTTT.

J is TRBJ2-3 and V is TRBV7-9; TRBD1 matches at 12 bases. CDR3 length equals 16 residues. Germline V gene lookup returns CDR1 SEHNR and CDR2 FQNEAQ (reference sequence). V lost 2 bases and J lost 5; bases outside the gene matches: 5. Here the CDR3 reads CASSLLGTGGIDTQYF. CDR3 nucleotides: TGTGCCAGCAGCTTACTCGGGACAGGGGGCATAGATACGCAGTATTTT.

This sequence joins TRBV28 and TRBJ2-7, with D possibly matching TRBD1 (6 bases). Germline loops: CDR1 MDHEN, CDR2 SYDVKM. Between the trimmed V and J ends, which lost 4 bases and 6 bases, there was a span of 19 bases. The CDR3 covers 15 residues. CDR3 residues: CASSSLTDRLPEQYV. CDR3 DNA: TGTGCCAGCAGTTCCCTGACTGACAGGCTCCCCGAGCAGTACGTC.

CDR3 DNA: TGTGCCAGCAGCCTTCCCCCGGGACAGAGATACAATGAGCAGTTCTTC. This codes for CASSLPPGQRYNEQFF. The chain recombines TRBV5-5 with TRBJ2-1, with 7 bases fitting TRBD1. The ends lost 4 bases at V and 4 bases at J; junction bases unmatched: 11. Germline V lookup: CDR1 SGHKS, CDR2 YYEKEE (reference sequence). The CDR3 totals 16 residues.

This clonotype was seen many times. The chain couples TRBV12-3 or TRBV12-4 to TRBJ2-7, with D possibly matching TRBD2 (5 bases). V lost 6 bases and J lost 7, with 10 bases in between. The CDR3 has 11 residues. CDR3 residues: CASSTRREQYF. CDR3 bases: TGTGCCAGCAGCACAAGGAGGGAGCAGTACTTC.

The V gene is TRBV28, the J gene TRBJ1-1; 8 nucleotides match TRBD1. V lost 5 bases to trimming and J lost 12 bases; unmatched junction nucleotides: 8. The CDR3 is 12 residues long. Germline loops: CDR1 MDHEN, CDR2 SYDVKM. CDR3: CASSQQGEGSFF. CDR3 in DNA: TGTGCCAGCAGTCAACAGGGGGAGGGTTCTTTCTTT.

This chain links TRBV7-9 with TRBJ1-5; no firm D call. The V and J ends lost 7 bases and 7 bases respectively, with 23 bases between them. Germline V lookup: CDR1 SEHNR, CDR2 FQNEAQ (reference sequence). CDR3 length: 16 residues. This CDR3 is CASTPLETEGTQPQHF. The CDR3 coding sequence is TGTGCCAGCACCCCTCTCGAAACCGAGGGCACCCAGCCCCAGCATTTT.

The chain has TRBV29-1 and TRBJ2-1, with 11 bases lining up with TRBD2. Trimming at V came to 6 bases and at J to 2 bases, leaving 9 bases not matched to a gene. The CDR3 covers 16 residues. CDR1 and CDR2 (germline): SQVTM, ANQGSEA. CDR3: CSVLEGTSGTYNEQFF. In DNA form, the CDR3 reads TGCAGCGTCTTGGAAGGGACTAGCGGTACCTACAATGAGCAGTTCTTC.

The chain is built from TRBV7-3 and TRBJ2-3, with D possibly being TRBD1 (6 bases). Trimming stripped 6 bases from V and 6 bases from J, with 13 bases between. This CDR3 comprises 13 residues. The germline V gene has CDR1 SGHTA and CDR2 FQGTGA. CDR3 in amino acids: CASSKGQGDTQYF. CDR3 coding DNA: TGTGCCAGCAGTAAGGGGCAGGGGGATACGCAGTATTTT.

The chain links TRBV6-5 to TRBJ1-4, with no clear D. The CDR3 has 15 residues. Germline V gene lookup returns CDR1 MNHEY and CDR2 SVGAGI. V gave up 2 bases and J gave up 0 bases, with 7 bases separating them. CDR3 coding DNA: TGTGCCAGCAGTTACGACGCAGCAACTAATGAAAAACTGTTTTTT. Translation gives CASSYDAATNEKLFF.

This clonotype was seen more than once but under ten times. The J gene is TRBJ2-3, the V gene TRBV6-2 or TRBV6-3; TRBD2 aligns across 9 bases. This CDR3 has 15 amino acids. CDR1 MNHEY and CDR2 SVGEGT come from the germline V gene. J lost 4 bases, V lost 2 bases, and 4 bases had no gene match. CDR3 DNA: TGTGCCAGCAGTTACAATGCGGGGGGGCCAGATACGCAGTATTTT. This sequence encodes CASSYNAGGPDTQYF.

This clonotype showed up just a few times. This CDR3 is CASSPSRGRDPDTQYF. The CDR3 bases are TGTGCCAGCAGTCCCAGCAGGGGGCGCGACCCAGATACGCAGTATTTT. The chain combines TRBV28 with TRBJ2-3; 8 bases line up with TRBD1. J lost 4 bases, V lost 5 bases, and 11 bases had no gene match. Germline CDR1 and CDR2: MDHEN and SYDVKM. The CDR3 has 16 residues.

This clonotype has just a few counts. The chain is built from TRBV4-1 and TRBJ2-5; 10 bases are shared with TRBD2. Germline V gene data show CDR1 as MGHRA and CDR2 as YSYEKL. J was trimmed by 4 bases and V by 4 bases; bases with no gene match: 6. The CDR3 consists of 15 residues. For the CDR3, the DNA is TGCGCCAGCAGCCGGGGGACTAGCGAATTAGAGACCCAGTACTTC. This gives the protein CASSRGTSELETQYF.

The CDR3 region has the DNA TGCAGTGCTAGAGACGGTGCCGCCCAAGAGACCCAGTACTTC. This codes for CSARDGAAQETQYF. This chain links TRBV20-1 with TRBJ2-5; D gene uncertain. This CDR3 is 14 amino acids long. Trimming removed 0 bases from V and 1 base from J, with 9 bases in between. Germline lookup yields CDR1 DFQATT and CDR2 SNEGSKA (reference sequence).

The gene calls are TRBV10-3 and TRBJ2-1, with 12 bases identical to TRBD1. The CDR3 length is 15 residues. Germline values: CDR1 ENHRY, CDR2 SYGVKD. The ends lost 4 bases at V and 4 bases at J; junction bases unmatched: 2. The CDR3 spells CAISAGQGAYNEQFF. The CDR3 nucleotides read TGTGCCATCAGTGCGGGACAGGGGGCTTACAATGAGCAGTTCTTC.

This clonotype was seen more than once but under ten times. The rearrangement joins TRBV7-9 to TRBJ2-5, with 10 bases fitting TRBD1. CDR1 SEHNR and CDR2 FQNEAQ come from the germline V gene (reference sequence). V lost 6 bases, J lost 1 base, and 5 bases stayed unmatched. CDR3 length: 15 residues. CDR3 DNA sequence: TGTGCCAGCAGGGACAGGGGGGTCGGCCAAGAGACCCAGTACTTC. This translates into CASRDRGVGQETQYF.